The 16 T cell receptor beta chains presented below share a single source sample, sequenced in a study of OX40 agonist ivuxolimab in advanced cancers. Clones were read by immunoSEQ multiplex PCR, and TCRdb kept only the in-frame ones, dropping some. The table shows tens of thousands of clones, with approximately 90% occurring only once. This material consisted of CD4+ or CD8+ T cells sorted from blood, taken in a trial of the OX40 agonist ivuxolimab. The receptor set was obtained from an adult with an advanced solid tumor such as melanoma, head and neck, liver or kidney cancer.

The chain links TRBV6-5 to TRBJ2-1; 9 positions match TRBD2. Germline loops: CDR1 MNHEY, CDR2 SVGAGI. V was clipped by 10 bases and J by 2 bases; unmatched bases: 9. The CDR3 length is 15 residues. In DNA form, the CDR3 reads TGTGCCATTGCGGCGGGAGGGCCTACCTACAATGAGCAGTTCTTC. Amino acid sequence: CAIAAGGPTYNEQFF.

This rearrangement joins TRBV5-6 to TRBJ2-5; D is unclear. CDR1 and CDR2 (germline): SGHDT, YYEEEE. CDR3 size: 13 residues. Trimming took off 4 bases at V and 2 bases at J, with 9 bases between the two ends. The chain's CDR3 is CASSRGLQETQYF. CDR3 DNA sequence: TGTGCCAGCAGCCGCGGTCTTCAAGAGACCCAGTACTTC.

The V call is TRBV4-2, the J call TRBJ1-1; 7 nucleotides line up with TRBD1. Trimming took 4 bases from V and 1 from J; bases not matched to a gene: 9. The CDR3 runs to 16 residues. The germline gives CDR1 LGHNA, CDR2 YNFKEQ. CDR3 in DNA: TGTGCCAGCAGCCTGGCCGCGGGACAGCCGAACACTGAAGCTTTCTTT. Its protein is CASSLAAGQPNTEAFF.

CDR3 residues: CAWSRSEDEKLFF. Written as DNA, the CDR3 is TGTGCCTGGAGTCGGAGTGAGGATGAAAAACTGTTTTTT. J is TRBJ1-4 and V is TRBV30; D remains unclear. This CDR3 has 13 amino acids. Germline V gene sequence: CDR1 GTSNPN, CDR2 SVGIG (reference sequence). The V and J ends lost 2 bases and 6 bases respectively, with 10 bases between them.

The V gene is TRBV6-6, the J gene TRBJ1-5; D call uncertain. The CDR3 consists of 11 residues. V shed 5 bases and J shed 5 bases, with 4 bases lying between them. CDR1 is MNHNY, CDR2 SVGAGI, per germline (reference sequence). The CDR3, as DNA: TGTGCCAGCAGTCCGGATCAGCCCCAGCATTTT. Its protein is CASSPDQPQHF.

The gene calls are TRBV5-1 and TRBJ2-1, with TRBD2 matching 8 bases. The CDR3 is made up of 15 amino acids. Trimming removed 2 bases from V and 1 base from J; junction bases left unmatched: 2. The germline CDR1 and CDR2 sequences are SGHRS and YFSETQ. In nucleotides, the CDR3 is TGCGCCAGCAGCTTCGCGGGGGGTTCCTACAATGAGCAGTTCTTC. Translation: CASSFAGGSYNEQFF.

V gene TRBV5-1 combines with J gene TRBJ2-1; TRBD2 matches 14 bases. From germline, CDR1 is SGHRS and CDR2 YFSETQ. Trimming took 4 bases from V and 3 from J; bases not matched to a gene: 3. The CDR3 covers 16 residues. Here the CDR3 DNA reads TGCGCCAGCAGCCAGGGACTAGCGGGGGACTACAATGAGCAGTTCTTC. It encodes CASSQGLAGDYNEQFF.

The CDR3 protein is CASTLRSGRAADTQYF. Written as DNA, the CDR3 is TGTGCCAGCACCCTCCGTAGCGGGAGGGCTGCAGATACGCAGTATTTT. J is TRBJ2-3 and V is TRBV19, with 11 bases aligning to TRBD2. V lost 9 bases, J lost 4 bases, and 12 bases stayed unmatched. Germline CDR1 is LNHDA and CDR2 is SQIVND (reference sequence). The CDR3 length is 16 residues. Filled out from reference TRBV19 and TRBJ2-3, the complete variable domain reads DGGITQSPKYLFRKEGQNVTLSCEQNLNHDAMYWYRQDPGQGLRLIYYSQIVNDFQKGDIAEGYSVSREKKESFPLTVTSAQKNPTAFYLCASTLRSGRAADTQYFGPGTRLTVL.

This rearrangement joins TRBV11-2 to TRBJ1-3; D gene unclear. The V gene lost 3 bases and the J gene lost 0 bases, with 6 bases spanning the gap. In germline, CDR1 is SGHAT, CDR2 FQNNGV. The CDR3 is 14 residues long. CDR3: CASSFRTSGNTIYF. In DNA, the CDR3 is TGTGCCAGCAGCTTCCGAACCTCTGGAAACACCATATATTTT.

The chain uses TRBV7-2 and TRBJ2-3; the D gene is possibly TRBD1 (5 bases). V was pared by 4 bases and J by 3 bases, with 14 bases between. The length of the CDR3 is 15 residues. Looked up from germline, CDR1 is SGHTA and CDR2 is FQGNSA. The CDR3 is CASSWAWKGTDTQYF. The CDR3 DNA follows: TGTGCCAGCAGCTGGGCTTGGAAGGGGACAGATACGCAGTATTTT.

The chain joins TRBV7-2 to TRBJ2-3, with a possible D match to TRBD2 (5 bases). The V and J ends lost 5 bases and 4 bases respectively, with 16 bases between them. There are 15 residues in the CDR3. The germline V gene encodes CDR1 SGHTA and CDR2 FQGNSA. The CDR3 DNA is TGTGCCAGCAGCCCGAACGGGGTTGAGGCAGATACGCAGTATTTT. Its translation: CASSPNGVEADTQYF.

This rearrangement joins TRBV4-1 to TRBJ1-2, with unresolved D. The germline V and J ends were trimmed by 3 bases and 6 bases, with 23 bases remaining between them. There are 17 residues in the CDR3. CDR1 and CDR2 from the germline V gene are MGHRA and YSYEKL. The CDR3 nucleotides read TGCGCCAGCAGCCACGACTGGGGAGGCTATCTTTTTAATGGCTACACCTTC. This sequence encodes CASSHDWGGYLFNGYTF.

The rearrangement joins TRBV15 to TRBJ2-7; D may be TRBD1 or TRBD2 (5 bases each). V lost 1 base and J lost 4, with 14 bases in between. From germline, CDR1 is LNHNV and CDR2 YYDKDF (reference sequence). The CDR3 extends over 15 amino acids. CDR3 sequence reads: CATSRVTGAEYEQYF. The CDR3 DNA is TGTGCCACCAGCAGAGTAACCGGGGCCGAATACGAGCAGTACTTC.

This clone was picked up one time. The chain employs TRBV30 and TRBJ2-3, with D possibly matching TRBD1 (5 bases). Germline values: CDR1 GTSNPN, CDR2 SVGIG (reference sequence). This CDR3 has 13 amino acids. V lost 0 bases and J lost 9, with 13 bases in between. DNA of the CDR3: TGTGCCTGGAGTGTACTGACAGAGCAGACGCAGTATTTT. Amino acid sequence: CAWSVLTEQTQYF.

The CDR3 region is CASSLRTMENTEAFF. The CDR3 bases are TGTGCCAGCAGCTTAAGGACTATGGAGAACACTGAAGCTTTCTTT. The chain joins TRBV21-1 to TRBJ1-1. TRBV21-1 is termed a pseudogene. There are 15 residues in the CDR3.

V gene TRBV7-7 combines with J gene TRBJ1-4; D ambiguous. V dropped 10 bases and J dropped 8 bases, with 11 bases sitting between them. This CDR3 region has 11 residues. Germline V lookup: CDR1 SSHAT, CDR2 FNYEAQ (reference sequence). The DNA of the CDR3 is TGTGCCATCCGGGTACGGGAAAAACTGTTTTTT. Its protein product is CAIRVREKLFF.